Following are 2 T cell receptor beta chains from one sample sequenced in a study of vaccination effects on CD4 cells after COVID-19. This table comes from immunoSEQ multiplex PCR, and its TCRdb copy is limited to in-frame clones, with some not included. The data show fewer than 75,000 clones, with about four fifths seen just once and about 4.5% held by the top ten. These receptors' antigens are unknown. CD4+ T cells were isolated after 10 days of culture. Participants completed two doses of the BNT162b2 or mRNA-1273 vaccine. The sample here was CD4+ T cells from PBMCs cultured without peptide, taken after COVID-19 vaccination. The receptors stem from a human donor who received a COVID-19 vaccine.

In its sample, this clone was seen once. The rearrangement uses TRBV7-9 and TRBJ2-5; D tentatively fits TRBD1 or TRBD2 (6 bases each). Deletions cut 5 bases from V and 4 bases from J, with 17 bases between. From germline, CDR1 is SEHNR and CDR2 FQNEAQ (reference sequence). CDR3 size: 15 residues. The CDR3 DNA is TGTGCCAGCAGCCCCAGGTCCGGGGGCGGAGAGACCCAGTACTTC. It translates to CASSPRSGGGETQYF.

V and J are TRBV21-1 and TRBJ2-5; the D segment call TRBD1 is taken from the table without a DNA check. TRBV21-1 is listed as a pseudogene. The CDR3 is 15 amino acids. CDR3: CASLGTGGHQETQYF. CDR3 DNA sequence: TGTGCCAGTCTGGGGACAGGGGGCCACCAAGAGACCCAGTACTTC.